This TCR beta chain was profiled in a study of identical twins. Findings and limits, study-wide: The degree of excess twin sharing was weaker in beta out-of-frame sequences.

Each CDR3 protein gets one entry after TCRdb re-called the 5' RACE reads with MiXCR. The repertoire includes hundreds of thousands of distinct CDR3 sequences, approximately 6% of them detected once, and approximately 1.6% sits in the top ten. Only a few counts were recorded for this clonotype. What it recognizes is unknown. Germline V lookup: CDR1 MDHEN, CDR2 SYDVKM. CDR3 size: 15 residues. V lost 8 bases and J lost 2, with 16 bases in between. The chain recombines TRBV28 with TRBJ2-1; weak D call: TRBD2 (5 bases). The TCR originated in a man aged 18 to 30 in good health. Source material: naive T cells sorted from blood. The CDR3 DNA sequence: TGTGCCAGCGGTATCTTAGCGCCCGCCTACAATGAGCAGTTCTTC. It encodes CASGILAPAYNEQFF.